The 5 T cell receptor beta chains listed next were all sequenced from one sample in a study of CD8 T cells in ankylosing spondylitis (dated by TCRdb to about 2017). Antigens of these TCRs are unknown. Receptors were amplified or captured by 5' RACE. TCRdb records Illumina HiSeq 2500 as the sequencer. In TCRdb, the public reads were trimmed at Q25 with fastp and aligned with MiXCR, with productive beta chains retained. Duplicate CDR3 protein sequences are folded into a single record with the most common DNA and genes. This sample lists approximately 540,000 distinct CDR3 sequences; about 13% were detected once. The leading ten clones occupy approximately 6.2% of the sample. Beyond this particular receptor, the publication reports: Blood from ankylosing spondylitis patients appeared to be characterized by a TCR beta motif composed of eight highly homologous amino acid variants.

The sample comprised blood, either unsorted or a sorted T cell fraction (not recorded which). Receptors were obtained from a male donor with ankylosing spondylitis.

This clonotype was picked up a small number of times. V usage is TRBV18 and J usage is TRBJ2-1; 12 bases are a match to TRBD2. CDR1 and CDR2 (germline): KGHSH, LQKENI. This CDR3 has 18 residues. J gave up 5 bases and V 6 bases, and 14 bases lay outside the gene matches. CDR3 sequence: CASSPYYATSGSDNEQFF. The CDR3 DNA follows: TGTGCCAGCTCTCCTTACTACGCGACTAGCGGGAGTGACAATGAGCAGTTCTTC.

This clonotype was seen a few times. The V call is TRBV7-9, the J call TRBJ2-5, with 9 nucleotides matching TRBD2. The trim removed 1 base at V and 3 bases at J, leaving 6 bases unmatched. This CDR3 has 16 residues. Germline V gene sequence: CDR1 SEHNR, CDR2 FQNEAQ (reference sequence). CDR3 sequence: CASSLGASGTEETQYF. The CDR3, as DNA: TGTGCCAGCAGCTTAGGGGCTAGCGGGACGGAAGAGACCCAGTACTTC.

This clonotype showed up just a few times. This chain joins TRBV11-2 and TRBJ1-4; D unresolved. The germline gives CDR1 SGHAT, CDR2 FQNNGV. This CDR3 comprises 13 residues. Trimming stripped 3 bases from V and 4 bases from J, with 6 bases between. This CDR3 is CASSFELNEKLFF. The CDR3 bases are TGTGCCAGCAGCTTCGAACTTAATGAAAAACTGTTTTTT.

This clonotype showed up just a few times. The CDR3 DNA follows: TGTGCCAGCAGCCAAGAAGGGGACAGGGACATTCGCGAGCAGTACTTC. Encoded protein: CASSQEGDRDIREQYF. This chain connects TRBV14 to TRBJ2-7; 9 bases agree with TRBD1. Germline V gives CDR1 SGHDN, CDR2 FVKESK. The CDR3 totals 16 residues. V lost 0 bases to trimming and J lost 6 bases; unmatched junction nucleotides: 9.

This clonotype appeared many times. The CDR3 is CASSLSGISSYNEQFF. The DNA for the CDR3 is TGCGCCAGCAGCTTAAGCGGCATTAGCTCCTACAATGAGCAGTTCTTC. V usage is TRBV5-1 and J usage is TRBJ2-1; D is perhaps TRBD2 (5 bases). Germline V gene sequence: CDR1 SGHRS, CDR2 YFSETQ. The length of the CDR3 is 16 residues. V was shortened by 2 bases and J by 0 bases, with 12 bases between the two germline ends.